This is a list of T cell receptor beta chains from one sample in a study of blood T cells in healthy people across ages. Via MiXCR, TCRdb re-called the 5' RACE reads, giving one row per CDR3 protein. The repertoire holds approximately 1,700,000 distinct CDR3 sequences, with about two fifths as singletons. Sequencing used blood. These TCRs come from a human donor in good health. The CDR3 runs from the conserved cysteine through the conserved F or W. D genes are given only for firm matches. Clone size is shown for a subset of rows, as once, few, many or a class of expanded clone.

clone_size j_call d_call v_call cdr3_aa cdr3_nt
. TRBJ1-5 . TRBV7-9 CASQGANQPQHF TGTGCCAGCCAAGGGGCGAATCAGCCCCAGCATTTT
few TRBJ2-5 . TRBV6-1 CASSPHGQETQYF TGTGCCAGCAGTCCACACGGACAAGAGACCCAGTACTTC
few TRBJ2-1 . TRBV24-1 CATRGTGNEQFF TGTGCCACCAGAGGGACCGGCAATGAGCAGTTCTTC
. TRBJ2-1 . TRBV7-3 CASSQGPSLYNEQFF TGTGCCAGCAGCCAAGGACCGTCCTTATACAATGAGCAGTTCTTC
. TRBJ2-5 . TRBV12-3/TRBV12-4 CASSSGRGEETQYF TGTGCCAGCAGTTCTGGCAGGGGGGAAGAGACCCAGTACTTC
few TRBJ2-1 TRBD1 TRBV5-1 CASSYLGQGERNEQFF TGCGCCAGCAGCTACCTCGGACAGGGGGAACGCAATGAGCAGTTCTTC
. TRBJ2-5 . TRBV3-1 CASSRNRERETQYF TGTGCCAGCAGCCGGAACAGGGAGAGGGAGACCCAGTACTTC
few TRBJ1-2 . TRBV7-3 CASSPSGNSNYGYTF TGTGCCAGCAGCCCCTCCGGGAATTCTAACTATGGCTACACCTTC
few TRBJ2-1 TRBD2 TRBV12-3/TRBV12-4 CASLKRTSGGTEQFF TGTGCCAGCCTAAAACGGACTAGCGGTGGTACTGAGCAGTTCTTC
. TRBJ2-1 . TRBV6-2/TRBV6-3 CASSHRITEQFF TGTGCCAGCAGTCACAGGATAACTGAGCAGTTCTTC
. TRBJ2-6 . TRBV29-1 CSVARTRSSGANVLTF TGCAGCGTTGCTAGGACTCGCTCCTCTGGGGCCAACGTCCTGACTTTC